Listed here are 21 T cell receptor beta chains from one sample, sequenced in a study of blood T cells in healthy people across ages. A second PCR, run for roughly 7 to 12 cycles, used a sample-barcoded 5' primer plus a J-beta primer mix. TCRdb re-analysed the 5' RACE reads in MiXCR, keeping a single row per CDR3 protein. The sample contains 1.5 million or so distinct CDR3 sequences, 42% of which appear only once. Sequenced: blood. All receptors come from a woman aged 18-29 years in good health.

This clonotype appeared many times. The rearrangement links TRBV6-1 to TRBJ2-7; 9 nucleotides line up with TRBD1. Germline lookup yields CDR1 MNHNS and CDR2 SASEGT. The CDR3 is made up of 16 amino acids. V shed 5 bases and J 6 bases; nucleotides not matched to a gene: 14. CDR3 in DNA: TGTGCCAGCAGTCCAAGACCAGGACAGGGGAACGGCGAGCAGTACTTC. Its translation: CASSPRPGQGNGEQYF.

V is TRBV20-1 and J is TRBJ1-5, with TRBD1 matching over 7 bases. Losses at the gene ends were 5 bases for V and 0 bases for J; bases not matched to a gene: 13. CDR3 length equals 17 residues. Per germline, CDR1 DFQATT and CDR2 SNEGSKA (reference sequence). The CDR3 protein is CSAEKTGDPYSNQPQHF. For the CDR3, the DNA is TGCAGTGCTGAGAAAACAGGGGACCCTTATAGCAATCAGCCCCAGCATTTT.

This clonotype showed up just a few times. The CDR3, as DNA: TGTGCCAGCAAACCCAACCCGACTAGCACCAGCACAGATACGCAGTATTTT. This translates into CASKPNPTSTSTDTQYF. The rearrangement links TRBV12-3 or TRBV12-4 to TRBJ2-3, with 7 bases lining up with TRBD2. Unmatched junction bases numbered 13, after V lost 7 bases and J lost 0 bases. This CDR3 is built from 17 residues.

This clonotype was counted only a few times. The genes are TRBV12-3 or TRBV12-4 and TRBJ2-1, with 8 bases lining up with TRBD1. Germline trimming cut 6 bases from V and 7 bases from J; bases unmatched to any gene: 11. This CDR3 contains 15 residues. The CDR3 loop reads CASSRQGKSVNEQFF. The CDR3 DNA follows: TGTGCCAGCAGCCGACAGGGGAAGTCGGTAAATGAGCAGTTCTTC.

The rearrangement links TRBV20-1 to TRBJ2-3; no reliable D call. The ends were cut back, 5 bases at V and 0 bases at J, with 12 bases in the middle. Germline lookup yields CDR1 DFQATT and CDR2 SNEGSKA (reference sequence). The length of the CDR3 is 14 residues. The DNA of the CDR3 is TGCAGTGCTCGTCTGGGCAGGAGCACAGATACGCAGTATTTT. As protein: CSARLGRSTDTQYF.

CDR3 DNA sequence: TGCAGTGCTCGTAGAGCGGGGGGCAATCAGCCCCAGCATTTT. Residues: CSARRAGGNQPQHF. The chain uses TRBV20-1 and TRBJ1-5; D might be TRBD1 (5 bases). The CDR3 is 14 residues long. CDR1 and CDR2 from the germline V gene are DFQATT and SNEGSKA (reference sequence). The germline V and J ends were trimmed by 5 bases and 2 bases, with 13 bases remaining between them.

The chain recombines TRBV7-9 with TRBJ1-2; D is uncertain. The V end was cut by 5 bases, the J end by 6 bases, with 13 bases between. The CDR3 runs to 13 residues. Germline loops: CDR1 SEHNR, CDR2 FQNEAQ (reference sequence). The CDR3 DNA follows: TGTGCCAGCAGCCAGACTTTTGGCCATGGCTACACCTTC. It encodes CASSQTFGHGYTF. The full variable domain, its missing parts supplied by reference TRBV7-9 and TRBJ1-2, is DTGVSQNPRHKITKRGQNVTFRCDPISEHNRLYWYRQTLGQGPEFLTYFQNEAQLEKSRLLSDRFSAERPKGSFSTLEIQRTEQGDSAMYLCASSQTFGHGYTFGSGTRLTVV.

The chain employs TRBV7-9 and TRBJ2-1; TRBD2 might be the D (6 bases). The CDR3 contains 15 residues. Trimming left V 1 base short and J 6 bases short, with 13 bases between. Germline CDR1 reads SEHNR; CDR2 reads FQNEAQ (reference sequence). This chain's CDR3 is CASSLGSGGVNEQFF. For the CDR3, the DNA is TGTGCCAGCAGCTTAGGGAGCGGAGGGGTCAATGAGCAGTTCTTC. Full variable domain (remainder filled in from reference TRBV7-9 and TRBJ2-1): DTGVSQNPRHKITKRGQNVTFRCDPISEHNRLYWYRQTLGQGPEFLTYFQNEAQLEKSRLLSDRFSAERPKGSFSTLEIQRTEQGDSAMYLCASSLGSGGVNEQFFGPGTRLTVL.

The chain links TRBV7-3 to TRBJ1-6; TRBD1 matches 8 bases. Trimming at V came to 6 bases and at J to 5 bases, leaving 6 bases not matched to a gene. This CDR3 spans 15 amino acids. The germline gives CDR1 SGHTA, CDR2 FQGTGA. CDR3 coding DNA: TGTGCCAGCAGATCCGGGACAGGTGATAATTCACCCCTCCACTTT. It specifies CASRSGTGDNSPLHF.

J is TRBJ1-2 and V is TRBV7-9, with a tentative D call TRBD1 (5 bases). Germline V gives CDR1 SEHNR, CDR2 FQNEAQ (reference sequence). Trimming stripped 2 bases from V and 4 bases from J, with 20 bases between. The CDR3 is 17 residues long. CDR3 sequence reads: CASSLRGGTAFTYGYTF. CDR3 nucleotide sequence: TGTGCCAGCAGCTTAAGGGGCGGGACGGCATTTACCTATGGCTACACCTTC.

The J gene is TRBJ1-1, the V gene TRBV20-1; D may be TRBD1 (6 bases). There are 12 residues in the CDR3. Per germline, CDR1 DFQATT and CDR2 SNEGSKA (reference sequence). Trimming left V 5 bases short and J 4 bases short, with 11 bases between. CDR3 DNA sequence: TGCAGTGCTGTCGGACAGAGCACTGAAGCTTTCTTT. Amino acid sequence: CSAVGQSTEAFF.

The chain employs TRBV12-3 or TRBV12-4 and TRBJ1-3; TRBD1 might be the D (5 bases). CDR3 length: 13 residues. Trimming took 5 bases from V and 5 from J, leaving 10 bases between them. The CDR3 protein is CASSRQSRNTIYF. CDR3 in DNA: TGTGCCAGCAGTCGACAGAGCCGAAACACCATATATTTT.

This clonotype was found many times. The J gene is TRBJ2-1, the V gene TRBV7-8; a weak D match, TRBD1 (5 bases). The germline V and J ends were trimmed by 0 bases and 5 bases, with 8 bases remaining between them. This CDR3 contains 14 residues. CDR1 SGHVS and CDR2 FQNEAQ come from the germline V gene. CDR3 amino acids: CASSLAGPNNEQFF. DNA for the CDR3: TGTGCCAGCAGCTTAGCGGGGCCGAACAATGAGCAGTTCTTC.

The chain combines TRBV18 with TRBJ2-7; perhaps TRBD1 as D (6 bases). Trimming removed 3 bases at V and 4 bases at J, with 13 bases between. CDR1 is KGHSH, CDR2 LQKENI, per germline. The CDR3 is made up of 14 amino acids. CDR3 sequence reads: CASSPDRQTYEQYF. The CDR3 DNA is TGTGCCAGCTCACCTGACAGGCAAACTTACGAGCAGTACTTC.

V is TRBV7-6 and J is TRBJ2-3; 10 nucleotides match TRBD2. The length of the CDR3 is 18 residues. Germline V lookup: CDR1 SGHVS, CDR2 FNYEAQ. V shed 5 bases and J 4 bases; nucleotides not matched to a gene: 15. This chain's CDR3 is CASSLRLAGGSIADTQYF. The CDR3 DNA sequence: TGTGCCAGCAGCCTACGTTTAGCGGGGGGAAGCATAGCAGATACGCAGTATTTT.

This chain connects TRBV7-2 to TRBJ1-3; D might be TRBD1 (5 bases). The V gene lost 1 base and the J gene lost 0 bases, with 10 bases spanning the gap. The CDR3 runs to 16 residues. The V gene's germline CDR1 is SGHTA and CDR2 FQGNSA. The CDR3 region is CASSLGQPHSGNTIYF. The DNA of the CDR3 is TGTGCCAGCAGCTTAGGACAGCCGCACTCTGGAAACACCATATATTTT.

This clonotype was seen only a few times. The rearrangement links TRBV7-9 to TRBJ2-4, with 13 positions matching TRBD2. The J call is doubtful: the DNA matches TRBJ2-7 better. This CDR3 region has 15 residues. CDR1 and CDR2 (germline): SEHNR, FQNEAQ (reference sequence). The CDR3 is CASSRTSGRQYEQYF. The CDR3 nucleotides are TGTGCCAGCAGCCGGACTAGCGGGAGACAGTACGAGCAGTACTTC.

This clonotype was counted only a few times. This may come from a read error, since a much larger clone is one base off. V is TRBV7-2 and J is TRBJ2-1, with unresolved D. Trimming removed 5 bases from V and 7 bases from J, with 12 bases in between. The CDR3 loop spans 13 amino acids. The germline gives CDR1 SGHTA, CDR2 FQGNSA. The CDR3 bases are TGTGCCAGCAGCGTTGGCCTACGGAATGAGCAGTTCTTC. This codes for CASSVGLRNEQFF.

The chain has TRBV7-2 and TRBJ2-7, with 9 nucleotides matching TRBD1. Germline-derived CDR1 and CDR2 are SGHTA and FQGNSA. The CDR3 is 16 amino acids. Losses at the gene ends were 5 bases for V and 4 bases for J; bases not matched to a gene: 12. Written as DNA, the CDR3 is TGTGCCAGCAGCCCCGGGGCGGGACAGGGAATTTACGAGCAGTACTTC. Its protein is CASSPGAGQGIYEQYF.

This clonotype has a handful of counts. V usage is TRBV20-1 and J usage is TRBJ2-1; 7 nucleotides agree with TRBD2. V was pared by 5 bases and J by 4 bases, with 14 bases of the junction left unmatched. This CDR3 comprises 16 residues. Germline CDR1 DFQATT, CDR2 SNEGSKA (reference sequence). CDR3 residues: CSAAKAGPYPYNEQFF. CDR3 DNA: TGCAGTGCTGCCAAAGCGGGACCCTACCCTTACAATGAGCAGTTCTTC.

V usage is TRBV6-5 and J usage is TRBJ2-3; tentatively, D is TRBD1 or TRBD2 (5 bases each). Looked up from germline, CDR1 is MNHEY and CDR2 is SVGAGI. This CDR3 has 15 amino acids. V lost 6 bases and J 2 bases, leaving 15 bases between the germline ends. CDR3 nucleotide sequence: TGTGCCAGCAGATCCGGGACGGAAATCACAGATACGCAGTATTTT. Protein product: CASRSGTEITDTQYF.